This T cell receptor (beta chain) comes out of a study of CD8+CD57+ T cells in acquired aplastic anemia. In germline, CDR1 is SGHVS, CDR2 FQNEAQ. V was pared by 1 base and J by 3 bases, with 7 bases of the junction left unmatched. The CDR3 is 17 residues long. Notes on this clonotype: Its antigen is as yet unknown.

Patients chosen for sequencing had CD8+CD57+ cells that had expanded, as shown by flow cytometry. Each patient had severe acquired aplastic anemia. Genomic DNA provided the template from which TCR beta VDJ and CDR3 profiles were obtained. Each CDR3 protein is one row after TCRdb ran MiXCR on the reads. Seen here are about 150,000 distinct CDR3 sequences, about 48% observed once, and the top ten hold 9.5% to 15%. Study-wide results and caveats: The number of CD8+ CDR3 sequences shared by patients and controls was about 30. Statistical testing detected no significant gap in CD8+ Simpson's diversity between patients and controls.

This receptor was obtained from a human donor with aplastic anemia. V gene TRBV7-8 combines with J gene TRBJ2-5, with TRBD2 matching over 11 bases. The sequenced sample consisted of sorted CD4+, CD8+, or CD8+CD57+ T cells (not recorded which) from PBMCs. The DNA for the CDR3 is TGTGCCAGCAGCTTAGGTCTGCGACTAGCGGGAAAAGAGACCCAGTACTTC. Amino acids: CASSLGLRLAGKETQYF. The variable domain in full, completed from reference TRBV7-8 and TRBJ2-5, reads GAGVSQSPRYKVAKRGQDVALRCDPISGHVSLFWYQQALGQGPEFLTYFQNEAQLDKSGLPSDRFFAERPEGSVSTLKIQRTQQEDSAVYLCASSLGLRLAGKETQYFGPGTRLLVL.